The TCR beta chain described here comes from a study of blood T cell repertoires in COVID-19. For the study at large: COVID-19 samples collected from the United States, Italy and Spain covered acute and convalescent phases.

Trimming stripped 2 bases from V and 8 bases from J, with 7 bases between. The CDR3 has 12 residues. Germline CDR1 is MGHDK and CDR2 is SYGVNS. As processed by the authors: Nucleated cell number was recorded as an estimate derived from reference gene primer amplification. Some clones are missing from TCRdb's copy, which holds only in-frame ones; the method was immunoSEQ multiplex PCR. Clonal size and the V and J genes are those of that table, whereas D and trimming came from the DNA. The repertoire holds approximately 150,000 clones, with around 88% as singletons. This clonotype originated in a human donor in a cohort sampled during active COVID-19. Specimen: peripheral blood. V and J are TRBV25-1 and TRBJ2-1, with D possibly matching TRBD1 (5 bases). In DNA, the CDR3 is TGTGCCAGCAGTGAACAGGGCCATGAGCAGTTCTTC. This codes for CASSEQGHEQFF.